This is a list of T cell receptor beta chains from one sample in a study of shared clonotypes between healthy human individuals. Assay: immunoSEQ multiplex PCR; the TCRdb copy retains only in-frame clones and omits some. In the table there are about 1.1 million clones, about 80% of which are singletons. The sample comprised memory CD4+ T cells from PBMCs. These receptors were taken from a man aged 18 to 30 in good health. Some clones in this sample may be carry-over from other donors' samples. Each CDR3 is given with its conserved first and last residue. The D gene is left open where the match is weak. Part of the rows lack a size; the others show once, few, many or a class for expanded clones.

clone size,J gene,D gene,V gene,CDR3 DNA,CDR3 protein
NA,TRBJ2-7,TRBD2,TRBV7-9,TGTGCCAGCAGCGATACCTACTGGCGGGAGAACGAGCAGTACTTC,CASSDTYWRENEQYF
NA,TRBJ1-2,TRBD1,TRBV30,TGTGCCTGGAGGTGGACAGGGGCGGGCTATGACTACACCTTC,CAWRWTGAGYDYTF
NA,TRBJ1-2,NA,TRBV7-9,TGTGCCAGCAGAGGAGACGCCTATGGCTACACCTTC,CASRGDAYGYTF
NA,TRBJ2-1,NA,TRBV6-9,TGTGCCAGCAGTTCCCTCTTGCGACTCTGGCAGTTCTTC,CASSSLLRLWQFF
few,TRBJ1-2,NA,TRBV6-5,TGTGCCAGCAGACCTCCGGGAGGTGCGTTTGGCTACACCTTC,CASRPPGGAFGYTF
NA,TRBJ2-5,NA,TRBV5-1,TGCGCCAGCAGCGCAGAACCCAAGAGTACCCAGTACTTC,CASSAEPKSTQYF
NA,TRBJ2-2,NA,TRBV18,TGTGCCAGCTCAAATATCCCCGGGGAGCTGTTTTTT,CASSNIPGELFF
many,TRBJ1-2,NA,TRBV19,TGTGCCAGTACAGGGTTGGATGGCTACACCTTC,CASTGLDGYTF
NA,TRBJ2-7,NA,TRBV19,TGTGCCAGTAAGGGTTGGGGCCACGAGCAGTACTTC,CASKGWGHEQYF
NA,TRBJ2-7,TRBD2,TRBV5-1,TGCGCCGGCAGCCGCCAGATAAAGACTAGCGGGACCCACGAGCAGTACTTC,CAGSRQIKTSGTHEQYF
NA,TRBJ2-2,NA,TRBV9,TGTGCCAGCAGCGTCGCAACCGACGGGAACACCGGGGAGCTGTTTTTT,CASSVATDGNTGELFF
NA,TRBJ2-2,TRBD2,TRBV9,TGTGCCAGCAGCAAAACGACTAGCGCTAACACCGGGGAGCTGTTTTTT,CASSKTTSANTGELFF
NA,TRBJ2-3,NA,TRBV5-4,TGTGCCAGCGCCTTACTAGCGGCAGGGGGAGATACGCAGTATTTT,CASALLAAGGDTQYF
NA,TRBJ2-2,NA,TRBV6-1,TGTGCCAGCGGAAGGGCCTACACCGGGGAGCTGTTTTTT,CASGRAYTGELFF
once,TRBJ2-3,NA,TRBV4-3,TGCGCCAGCAGCCAAGAGGGGGGAGGAGGGGCAGATACGCAGTATTTT,CASSQEGGGGADTQYF
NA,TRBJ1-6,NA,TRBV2,TGTGCCAGCAGTGAATATGGTTCACCCCTCCACTTT,CASSEYGSPLHF
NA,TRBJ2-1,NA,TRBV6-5,TGTGCCAGCAGGAGTGTAGGTGGCGGCTACAATGAGCAGTTCTTC,CASRSVGGGYNEQFF
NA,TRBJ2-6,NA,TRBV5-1,TGCGCCAGTTCTCCCTCTGGGGCCAACGTCCTGACTTTC,CASSPSGANVLTF
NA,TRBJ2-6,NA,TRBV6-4,TGTGCCAGCAGTGACCCGATCTCAGCGTCCTCTGGGGCCAACGTCCTGACTTTC,CASSDPISASSGANVLTF
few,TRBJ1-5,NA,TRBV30,TGTGCCTGGGCGAAGGGGGGAAATCAGCCCCAGCATTTT,CAWAKGGNQPQHF
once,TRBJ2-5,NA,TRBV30,TGTGCCTGGAGCCCTCGAGAGACCCAGTACTTC,CAWSPRETQYF
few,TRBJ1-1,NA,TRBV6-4,TGTGCCAGCAGTGAGCAGCCTAGCACTGAAGCTTTCTTT,CASSEQPSTEAFF
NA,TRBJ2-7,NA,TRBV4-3,TGCGCCAGCAGCCTCCAGACATGGGAGAGGTACGAGCAGTACTTC,CASSLQTWERYEQYF
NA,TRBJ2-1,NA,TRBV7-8,TGTGCCAGCAGCTTCTCGGCAGGCAATGAGCAGTTCTTC,CASSFSAGNEQFF
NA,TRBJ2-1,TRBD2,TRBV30,TGTGCCTGGAGTAGTACTAGCGGGACTAAGCAGTTCTTC,CAWSSTSGTKQFF
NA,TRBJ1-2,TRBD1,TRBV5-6,TGTGCCAGCAGCCAGGACAGGGACTATGGCTACACCTTC,CASSQDRDYGYTF
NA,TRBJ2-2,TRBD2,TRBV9,TGTGCCAGCAGGGGCGGTAGCGGGCCGGGCACCGGGGAGCTGTTTTTT,CASRGGSGPGTGELFF
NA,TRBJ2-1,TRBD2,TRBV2,TGTGCCAGCATCTTGGAGGGGCTAGCGGGGGCGAATGAGCAGTTCTTC,CASILEGLAGANEQFF
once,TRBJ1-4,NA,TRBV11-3,TGTGCCAGCAGCTTATATCCTGGGGACGGCGAAAAACTGTTTTTT,CASSLYPGDGEKLFF
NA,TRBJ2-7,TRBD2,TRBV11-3,TGTGCCAGAACGTCCTGGGTTAGCGGGCCCTCCTACGAGCAGTACTTC,CARTSWVSGPSYEQYF
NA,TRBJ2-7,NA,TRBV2,TGTGCCAGCAGTGAAGGTTTAGCGAACATCTCCTACGAGCAGTACTTC,CASSEGLANISYEQYF
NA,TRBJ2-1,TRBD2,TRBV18,TGTGCCAGCTCACCACCCGAGTGGGGAGGGTACAATGAGCAGTTCTTC,CASSPPEWGGYNEQFF
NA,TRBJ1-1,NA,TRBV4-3,TGCGCCAGCAGCACAGGGAAGGGCACTGAAGCTTTCTTT,CASSTGKGTEAFF
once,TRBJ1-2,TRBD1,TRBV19,TGTGCCAGTAGTACCAGGGACAGGGGCAATGGCTACACCTTC,CASSTRDRGNGYTF
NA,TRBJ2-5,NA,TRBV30,TGTGCCTGGAGCCGGACAGTACCGCTTGAGACCCAGTACTTC,CAWSRTVPLETQYF
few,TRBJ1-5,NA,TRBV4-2,TGTGCCAGCAGCCAAGTCGGGAATCAGCCCCAGCATTTT,CASSQVGNQPQHF
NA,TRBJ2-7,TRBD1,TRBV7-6,TGTGCCAGCAGCTCGGACAGGGAAGCCTACGAGCAGTACTTC,CASSSDREAYEQYF
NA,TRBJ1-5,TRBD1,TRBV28,TGTGCCAGCTACGAGGGGACAGGGTGGCATTTT,CASYEGTGWHF
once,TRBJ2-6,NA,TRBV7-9,TGTGCCAGCAGTCCCGGGACATCTGCTCGCGGGGCCAACGTCCTGACTTTC,CASSPGTSARGANVLTF
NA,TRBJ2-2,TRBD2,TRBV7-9,TGTGCCAGCAGATTAGGGACTAGCCCCGGGGAGCTGTTTTTT,CASRLGTSPGELFF
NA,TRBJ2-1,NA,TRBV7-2,TGTGCCAGCAGCCCCAGGGGAGGCTCCTACAATGAGCAGTTCTTC,CASSPRGGSYNEQFF
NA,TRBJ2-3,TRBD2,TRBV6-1,TGTGCCAGCAGTGCGAAACCGGGACTAGGCACAGATACGCAGTATTTT,CASSAKPGLGTDTQYF
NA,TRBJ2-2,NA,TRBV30,TGTGCCAGAGATAGCGGATCGAACACCGGGGAGCTGTTTTTT,CARDSGSNTGELFF
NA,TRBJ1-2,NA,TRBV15,TGTGCCACCAGCAGATCCGGGACCACTCTCAACTATGGCTACACCTTC,CATSRSGTTLNYGYTF
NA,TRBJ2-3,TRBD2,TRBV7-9,TGTGCCAGCAGCACGACTAGCGGGAGTACAGATACGCAGTATTTT,CASSTTSGSTDTQYF
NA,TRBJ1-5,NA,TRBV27,TGTGCCAGCAGTGCCCGCGGTCTAGGCAATCAGCCCCAGCATTTT,CASSARGLGNQPQHF
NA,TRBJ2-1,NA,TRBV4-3,TGCGCCAGCAGCCCGAACTCCGGGACAACCTACAATGAGCAGTTCTTC,CASSPNSGTTYNEQFF